The rows below give T cell receptor beta chains drawn from one sample of a study of neurological immune-mediated disorders. TCRdb recomputed calls from the 5' RACE reads with MiXCR, one row per CDR3 protein. The sample records 65,000 to 80,000 distinct CDR3 sequences, roughly 18% being singletons. Sequencing was done on a sample of PBMCs. These receptors all come from a woman in her thirties or forties in good health. The CDR3 runs from the conserved cysteine through the conserved F or W. A D gene is named only where the DNA matches it firmly. Expanded clones are given a class, and other clones once, few, many or no size at all.

d_call,clone_size,v_call,j_call,cdr3_aa,cdr3_nt
-,-,TRBV24-1,TRBJ2-1,CATSDPGTLYNEQFF,TGTGCCACCAGTGACCCCGGGACCCTCTACAATGAGCAGTTCTTC
TRBD2,many,TRBV20-1,TRBJ2-3,CSASPASGGRTDTQYF,TGCAGTGCTAGTCCAGCTAGCGGGGGTCGAACAGATACGCAGTATTTT
-,many,TRBV20-1,TRBJ2-7,CSARKGGMRNEQYF,TGCAGTGCTAGAAAAGGGGGTATGCGGAACGAGCAGTACTTC
TRBD2,many,TRBV7-2,TRBJ2-1,CASSSAPGGHVEQFF,TGTGCCAGCAGCTCCGCCCCGGGGGGGCATGTTGAGCAGTTCTTC
-,-,TRBV7-9,TRBJ1-1,CASSWGDDTEAFF,TGTGCCAGCAGCTGGGGGGACGACACTGAAGCTTTCTTT
TRBD1,many,TRBV20-1,TRBJ2-3,CSAYHYRGSGTDTQYF,TGCAGTGCTTACCACTACAGGGGTTCGGGCACAGATACGCAGTATTTT
-,many,TRBV7-9,TRBJ2-6,CASSTRGGSGANVLTF,TGTGCCAGCAGCACCCGGGGAGGATCTGGGGCCAACGTCCTGACTTTC
-,many,TRBV4-3,TRBJ1-6,CASSQEGDNSPLHF,TGCGCCAGCAGCCAAGAGGGGGATAATTCACCCCTCCACTTT
TRBD1,many,TRBV5-1,TRBJ2-2,CASRTQGDTGELFF,TGCGCCAGCAGAACACAGGGGGACACCGGGGAGCTGTTTTTT
TRBD1,many,TRBV5-1,TRBJ2-4,CASSPRTGTKNIQYF,TGCGCCAGCAGTCCCAGGACAGGGACCAAAAACATTCAGTACTTC
TRBD2,many,TRBV7-2,TRBJ2-3,CASSLFPGTSETRTDTQYF,TGTGCCAGCAGCTTATTCCCGGGGACTAGCGAGACACGCACAGATACGCAGTATTTT
TRBD1,once,TRBV2,TRBJ1-4,CASGAHRGRNEKLFF,TGTGCTAGCGGTGCCCACAGGGGGCGAAATGAAAAACTGTTTTTT
-,many,TRBV27,TRBJ1-2,CASKTGSNYGYTF,TGTGCCAGCAAAACAGGGTCAAACTATGGCTACACCTTC
-,many,TRBV7-2,TRBJ1-1,CASSRQTMNTEAFF,TGTGCCAGCAGCCGTCAGACCATGAACACTGAAGCTTTCTTT
TRBD2,many,TRBV20-1,TRBJ2-1,CSARVAGGQSYNEQFF,TGCAGTGCTAGAGTAGCGGGGGGACAGTCCTACAATGAGCAGTTCTTC
-,-,TRBV11-2,TRBJ2-3,CASSLSLGTQYF,TGTGCCAGCAGCTTAAGTCTGGGTACGCAGTATTTT
-,many,TRBV9,TRBJ2-1,CASSVDSYNEQFF,TGTGCCAGCAGCGTCGACTCGTACAATGAGCAGTTCTTC
-,many,TRBV5-5,TRBJ1-1,CASSLVGYTEAFF,TGTGCCAGCAGCTTGGTAGGGTACACTGAAGCTTTCTTT
-,many,TRBV4-3,TRBJ1-1,CASSQLLTGGGEAFF,TGCGCCAGCAGCCAACTTCTGACGGGGGGAGGTGAAGCTTTCTTT
-,many,TRBV6-5,TRBJ1-1,CASSRRGSITEAFF,TGTGCCAGCAGTCGACGGGGGTCAATCACTGAAGCTTTCTTT
-,many,TRBV5-1,TRBJ1-2,CASSFFEGENYGYTF,TGCGCCAGCAGCTTCTTCGAGGGGGAAAACTATGGCTACACCTTC
TRBD2,many,TRBV18,TRBJ2-1,CASSTGRISGGIDEQFF,TGTGCCAGCTCAACCGGTCGAATTAGCGGGGGTATCGATGAGCAGTTCTTC
TRBD1,many,TRBV6-4,TRBJ1-2,CASSEEAGGSYGYTF,TGTGCCAGCAGTGAAGAAGCAGGGGGCAGCTATGGCTACACCTTC
-,many,TRBV4-2,TRBJ2-3,CASSHPLGGGPLTDTQYF,TGTGCCAGCAGCCACCCCCTAGGGGGGGGTCCCCTCACAGATACGCAGTATTTT
-,many,TRBV2,TRBJ2-7,CASSVSGVEQYF,TGTGCCAGCAGTGTCTCCGGGGTCGAGCAGTACTTC
TRBD2,many,TRBV12-3/TRBV12-4,TRBJ2-1,CASSSAGGSYNEQFF,TGTGCCAGCAGTTCTGCGGGGGGCTCCTACAATGAGCAGTTCTTC
TRBD1,many,TRBV7-9,TRBJ2-5,CASSSDRAGETQYF,TGTGCCAGCAGCTCCGACAGGGCCGGCGAGACCCAGTACTTC
TRBD2,-,TRBV12-3/TRBV12-4,TRBJ2-3,CASSLWREGRGDTQYF,TGTGCCAGCAGTTTGTGGCGGGAGGGCCGGGGAGATACGCAGTATTTT
-,-,TRBV2,TRBJ2-5,CASVRSSAETQYF,TGTGCCAGCGTTCGGTCTAGCGCTGAGACCCAGTACTTC
TRBD1,many,TRBV5-1,TRBJ1-1,CASSVSTGGNTEAFF,TGCGCCAGCAGCGTCTCGACAGGGGGGAACACTGAAGCTTTCTTT
-,many,TRBV15,TRBJ2-4,CATSKGGTLTSKPAKNIQYF,TGTGCCACCAGCAAAGGGGGTACTCTAACCTCGAAACCGGCCAAAAACATTCAGTACTTC
-,many,TRBV5-5,TRBJ1-4,CASSLADGEKLFF,TGTGCCAGCAGCTTGGCCGACGGGGAAAAACTGTTTTTT
TRBD2,many,TRBV3-1,TRBJ2-7,CASSQMRGVEQYF,TGTGCCAGCAGCCAAATGCGGGGGGTCGAGCAGTACTTC
TRBD1,many,TRBV10-3,TRBJ2-7,CAISPGQGFYEQYF,TGTGCCATCAGTCCGGGACAGGGGTTCTACGAGCAGTACTTC
-,many,TRBV20-1,TRBJ1-5,CSAHEYSNQPQHF,TGCAGTGCTCACGAATATAGCAATCAGCCCCAGCATTTT
-,many,TRBV20-1,TRBJ2-3,CSAYRDTELYTQYF,TGCAGTGCCTACCGGGACACGGAACTATATACGCAGTATTTT
-,many,TRBV20-1,TRBJ2-5,CSASKTGNQETQYF,TGCAGTGCTAGTAAAACCGGGAACCAAGAGACCCAGTACTTC
-,many,TRBV7-3,TRBJ2-3,CASSYGSGTQYF,TGTGCCAGCAGCTACGGAAGCGGTACGCAGTATTTT
TRBD2,many,TRBV5-1,TRBJ2-1,CASTRLAGDSSSYNEQFF,TGCGCCAGCACCAGACTAGCGGGGGACTCGAGCTCCTACAATGAGCAGTTCTTC
TRBD1,many,TRBV11-2,TRBJ1-1,CASSRRRDRGFNTEAFF,TGTGCCAGCAGCCGCCGGAGGGACAGGGGTTTTAACACTGAAGCTTTCTTT
TRBD1,many,TRBV7-2,TRBJ1-4,CASSLHPGQGDEKLFF,TGTGCCAGCAGCTTACACCCGGGACAGGGTGATGAAAAACTGTTTTTT
-,few,TRBV29-1,TRBJ2-2,CSARQLTGTGELFF,TGCAGCGCCCGACAACTGACAGGAACCGGGGAGCTGTTTTTT
-,many,TRBV7-2,TRBJ2-5,CASSLARLESETQYF,TGTGCCAGCAGCTTAGCTAGACTGGAGTCAGAGACCCAGTACTTC
-,many,TRBV7-9,TRBJ2-7,CASSARRGDGMWEHEQYF,TGTGCCAGCAGCGCCAGAAGGGGTGATGGCATGTGGGAGCACGAGCAGTACTTC
-,-,TRBV30,TRBJ2-7,CAWSTGSSYEQYF,TGTGCCTGGAGTACAGGGTCCTCCTACGAGCAGTACTTC
-,many,TRBV27,TRBJ2-6,CVSSPQVSSGANVLTF,TGTGTCAGCAGTCCCCAAGTCAGCTCTGGGGCCAACGTCCTGACTTTC
-,many,TRBV20-1,TRBJ2-3,CSARPRLVTDTQYF,TGCAGTGCCCGCCCGAGACTAGTAACAGATACGCAGTATTTT
-,-,TRBV6-2/TRBV6-3,TRBJ1-2,CATLLYGYTF,TGTGCCACCCTCTTATATGGCTACACCTTC
-,once,TRBV2,TRBJ2-3,CASGASENTDTQYF,TGTGCCAGCGGGGCTAGCGAAAACACAGATACGCAGTATTTT
TRBD2,many,TRBV4-3,TRBJ2-1,CASSQTVSASGANNEQFF,TGCGCCAGCAGCCAGACGGTCTCTGCTAGCGGGGCCAACAATGAGCAGTTCTTC
-,many,TRBV7-8,TRBJ1-1,CASSLEVGAEAFF,TGTGCCAGCAGCTTAGAGGTCGGGGCGGAAGCTTTCTTT
-,many,TRBV29-1,TRBJ1-2,CSSRILNNYGYTF,TGCAGCTCCCGCATACTAAATAACTATGGCTACACCTTC
-,many,TRBV7-2,TRBJ1-5,CASSLDPSRSRQPQHF,TGTGCCAGCAGCTTAGATCCTTCCAGGTCTCGTCAGCCCCAGCATTTT
-,-,TRBV12-3/TRBV12-4,TRBJ2-2,CASSFKGTGELFF,TGTGCCAGCAGTTTTAAGGGCACCGGGGAGCTGTTTTTT
-,-,TRBV12-3/TRBV12-4,TRBJ1-1,CASSLAGGMNTEAFF,TGTGCCAGCAGTTTAGCCGGGGGCATGAACACTGAAGCTTTCTTT